This T cell receptor beta chain was recovered during a study of vaccination and CD4 T cells after COVID-19. The treatment denotes: approximately nine-day PBMC culture with coronavirus spike peptide pools or control peptides (ViraFEST assay). As concerns this clonotype: Its antigen is undetermined.

The CDR3 has 14 amino acids. Germline loops: CDR1 DFQATT, CDR2 SNEGSKA (reference sequence). Trimming took 0 bases from V and 11 from J; bases not matched to a gene: 7. An Oncomine TCR Beta short-read assay was used to sequence the DNA from cultured CD4+ T cells. One entry per CDR3 protein results from TCRdb running MiXCR on the PCR reads. The sample carries 2,500 to 3,500 distinct CDR3 sequences, 76% recorded once. The specimen was CD4+ T cells from blood, cultured in vitro. The gene calls are TRBV20-1 and TRBJ1-4, with 9 bases fitting TRBD1. The TCR was taken from a human donor who had recovered from COVID-19. The CDR3 sequence is CSARDRDREGKLFF. DNA of the CDR3: TGCAGTGCTAGAGATCGGGACAGGGAAGGGAAACTGTTTTTT.